This T cell receptor beta chain comes out of a study of blood T cells in healthy people across ages. For this clonotype: What it binds is unknown.

Study-wide findings and caveats: Leaving the PBMCs unsorted stopped any conclusive comparison of naive versus antigen-experienced cells. Diversity was higher, and naive CD4+ cells more numerous, in long-lived donors than in aged donors. Naive T cell percentage showed a strong correlation with TCR beta diversity.

The germline V gene has CDR1 LGHNA and CDR2 YSLEER. V was shortened by 4 bases and J by 0 bases, with 13 bases between the two germline ends. The CDR3 runs 17 residues. The second PCR ran about 6 to 12 cycles with a sample-barcoded 5' primer and J-beta primers. Every sample gave at least 2.5 million paired-end reads containing CDR3. TCRdb called the 5' RACE reads again in MiXCR, with one record for every CDR3 protein. The sample yields 1,500,000 or so distinct CDR3 sequences, 59% seen once. The sequence was collected from a man younger than 30 in good health. Sequences were obtained from blood. This sequence joins TRBV4-3 and TRBJ1-6; no clear D gene. This CDR3 reads CASSPSLGSSYNSPLHF. The DNA for the CDR3 is TGCGCCAGCAGCCCTTCGCTGGGGAGCTCCTATAATTCACCCCTCCACTTT.